This T cell receptor (beta chain) was sequenced for a study of graft-versus-host responses after intestinal transplantation listed by TCRdb under 2021. Background on the whole study: Recipients received multivisceral, liver-intestinal, or isolated intestinal transplants. Every recipient was given anti-thymocyte globulin induction, followed by around three years of maintenance tacrolimus and steroids. After intestinal transplantation, graft-versus-host and host-versus-graft alloreactive T cell clones were followed in the graft, circulation and bone marrow using bulk TCR-beta CDR3 sequencing. Alloreactive clones were identified by sequencing pre-transplant mixed lymphocyte reaction products and comparing them with unstimulated pre-transplant donor and recipient T cells. The cohort enrolled roughly 25 intestinal transplant recipients including one retransplant, and 3 patients lacking pretransplant specimens were excluded. Donor T cell macrochimerism was defined as a peak of at least 4% donor T cells among recipient peripheral blood mononuclear cells. Samples from three later patients were sequenced in-house on an Illumina MiSeq with MiXCR processing rather than by the commercial service.

The library came from the immunoSEQ multiplex PCR assay. For most patients, genomic DNA was isolated using the Qiagen DNeasy Blood and Tissue Kit and was shipped frozen to Adaptive Biotechnologies for TCR sequencing. For most patients, genomic DNA was subjected to high-throughput TCR-beta CDR3 sequencing by Adaptive Biotechnologies. The paper's processing steps were these. Adaptive's ImmunoSEQ software was the source of the TCR sequencing data for 15 to 20 patients, while a few other patients were processed with MiXCR and VDJtools. To correct CD4 versus CD8 sorting errors, any sequence found in both subsets at a frequency ratio below 5:1 was removed. Because the origin of CDR3 nucleotide sequences shared between donor and recipient could not be assigned, those sequences were removed. To be classed as alloreactive, a clone needed at least 2-fold expansion over unstimulated cells and a minimum CFSE-low frequency of 0.002% (template counts) or 0.001% (read counts). Clones were considered mappable if detected in sequenced pre-transplant spleen, lymph node, or MLR CFSE-low populations of the donor or recipient. Cumulative frequency of alloreactive clones was calculated as a percentage of all sequences weighted by copy number. This is the immuneACCESS table as TCRdb keeps it, with only in-frame sequences that have V and J called. A part of the clones is gone; compared with another copy, unresolved V genes explain less than half, and the rest is unexplained. Clone size and the V and J calls come from that table; the DNA yielded D and trimming. Across this sample there are over 120,000 clones, with nearly 95% seen only once. The top ten hold about 0.19% of the sample.

Overall results and qualifications from the work: Early after transplant, peak levels of circulating GvH clones were associated with declines in HvG clones. Conclusions were limited by the relatively low number and heterogeneity of intestinal transplant patients. In patients with donor T cell macrochimerism, the allografts had high GvH to HvG T cell clonal ratios. GvH clones were found in recipient bone marrow, and some of the GvH clones appeared earlier in ileal mucosa or blood, which is consistent with an intestinal mucosal origin.

On this clone: It has no known antigen specificity. Base qualities are not recorded, but no much larger clone differs from it by a single base.

As encoded in the germline V gene (reference sequence), CDR1 is MNHEY while CDR2 is SMNVEV. Reading from cysteine to phenylalanine, the CDR3 counts 14 amino acids. Just the 42-base CDR3 DNA is kept, in frame starting at base 1. Between the V and J ends, shortened by 3 bases and 4 bases respectively, the junction contains 11 bases. Per the publication, the time point label means: cells obtained before transplantation from donor or recipient. CD3+CD4+ and CD3+CD8+ populations were FACS-sorted from unstimulated pre-transplant donor and recipient cells taken from spleen or lymph nodes. The TCR sequence derives from a human donor who received an intestinal transplant. Source: unstimulated CD4+ T cells sorted from spleen or lymph node cells, taken before intestinal transplant. In this chain, TRBV27 is recombined with TRBJ2-3; TRBD2 is possibly the D segment (6 matching bases). The CDR3 has the sequence CASSLGGRSDTQYF. The DNA sequence reads TGTGCCAGCAGTTTGGGGGGAAGGTCAGATACGCAGTATTTT.